These 22 T cell receptor beta chains came from one sample sequenced in a study of identifying expanded T cells in peripheral blood. Clones were sequenced by immunoSEQ multiplex PCR, and TCRdb holds only the in-frame ones, with some missing. The table has more than 80,000 clones, around 89% seen once. Material for sequencing was blood. These receptors were taken from a person aged 18 to 70 in good health.

This chain links TRBV6-5 with TRBJ1-2; D might be TRBD1 (6 bases). V lost 6 bases and J lost 7, with 18 bases in between. In germline, CDR1 is MNHEY, CDR2 SVGAGI. The CDR3 totals 14 residues. The chain's CDR3 is CASSPWGGGGGYTF. The CDR3 region has the DNA TGTGCCAGCAGCCCTTGGGGAGGGGGAGGTGGCTACACCTTC.

V is TRBV6-1 and J is TRBJ1-1; TRBD1 might be the D (6 bases). Trimming shortened V by 7 bases and J by 7 bases, and 16 bases separated the two germline ends. From germline, CDR1 is MNHNS and CDR2 SASEGT. There are 13 residues in the CDR3. CDR3 residues: CASNLLTDSEAFF. CDR3 DNA: TGTGCCAGCAATCTTCTCACGGACAGTGAAGCTTTCTTT.

The rearrangement uses TRBV28 and TRBJ1-3; tentatively, D is TRBD1 (6 bases). Germline loops: CDR1 MDHEN, CDR2 SYDVKM. The CDR3 sequence is 13 residues long. The germline V and J ends were trimmed by 6 bases and 1 base, with 7 bases remaining between them. The CDR3, as DNA: TGTGCCAGCAGAAGGGGGTCTGGAAACACCATATATTTT. Encoded protein: CASRRGSGNTIYF. The full variable domain, with the rest looked up from reference TRBV28 and TRBJ1-3, is DVKVTQSSRYLVKRTGEKVFLECVQDMDHENMFWYRQDPGLGLRLIYFSYDVKMKEKGDIPEGYSVSREKKERFSLILESASTNQTSMYLCASRRGSGNTIYFGEGSWLTVV.

Only one count was recorded for this clone. The chain joins TRBV25-1 to TRBJ2-7; the D is unclear. Germline CDR1 and CDR2: MGHDK and SYGVNS. V was clipped by 3 bases and J by 2 bases, with 11 bases between them. There are 14 residues in the CDR3. In DNA form, the CDR3 reads TGTGCCAGCAGTGACAGGCCCACGACCTACGAGCAGTACTTC. This sequence encodes CASSDRPTTYEQYF.

This clone was detected a few times. This sequence joins TRBV5-1 and TRBJ2-3, with 10 bases that match TRBD2. The CDR3 has 16 residues. Per the germline V gene, CDR1 is SGHRS and CDR2 is YFSETQ. Unmatched junction bases numbered 6, after V lost 1 base and J lost 4 bases. The CDR3 here is CASSLTSGGVADTQYF. CDR3 nucleotides: TGCGCCAGCAGCTTGACCAGCGGGGGGGTTGCAGATACGCAGTATTTT.

The chain has TRBV5-4 and TRBJ2-1, with 9 bases fitting TRBD2. The junction had 8 bases not matched to a gene; V was cut back by 0 bases and J by 7 bases. The CDR3 length is 16 residues. Germline V gene lookup returns CDR1 SGHNT and CDR2 YYREEE (reference sequence). The CDR3 protein is CASSLVVAGVGNEQFF. The CDR3 nucleotides are TGTGCCAGCAGCTTGGTGGTAGCGGGAGTAGGAAATGAGCAGTTCTTC. Drawing the rest from reference TRBV5-4 and TRBJ2-1, the complete variable domain is ETGVTQSPTHLIKTRGQQVTLRCSSQSGHNTVSWYQQALGQGPQFIFQYYREEENGRGNFPPRFSGLQFPNYSSELNVNALELDDSALYLCASSLVVAGVGNEQFFGPGTRLTVL.

The chain couples TRBV5-6 to TRBJ2-4, with D perhaps matching TRBD2 (5 bases). Trimming stripped 4 bases from V and 3 bases from J, with 17 bases between. The CDR3 has 16 amino acids. CDR1 is SGHDT and CDR2 is YYEEEE in the germline V gene. The DNA of the CDR3 is TGTGCCAGCAGCCCCGAGGGCAGGTTGGGCAAAAACATTCAGTACTTC. It codes for CASSPEGRLGKNIQYF.

In its sample, this clone was seen once. This chain uses TRBV29-1 with TRBJ2-3; a weak D match, TRBD2 (5 bases). CDR3 size: 13 residues. Germline CDR1 SQVTM, CDR2 ANQGSEA. Trimming pared 6 bases from V and 0 bases from J, leaving 10 bases between. In DNA, the CDR3 is TGCAGCGTACTAGTAGCCAGCACAGATACGCAGTATTTT. Its protein is CSVLVASTDTQYF.

The chain joins TRBV5-1 to TRBJ1-1; no reliable D call. The CDR3 sequence is 14 residues long. Germline lookup yields CDR1 SGHRS and CDR2 YFSETQ. The V end was cut by 0 bases, the J end by 1 base, with 7 bases between. The CDR3 loop reads CASSLAPANTEAFF. The CDR3 nucleotides read TGCGCCAGCAGCTTGGCCCCAGCGAACACTGAAGCTTTCTTT.

The chain recombines TRBV19 with TRBJ2-2; D is possibly TRBD1 or TRBD2 (5 bases each). Per germline, CDR1 LNHDA and CDR2 SQIVND (reference sequence). The CDR3 length is 15 residues. Trimming pared 5 bases from V and 8 bases from J, leaving 18 bases between. The CDR3 sequence: CASSRPGTSIGELFF. The DNA for the CDR3 is TGTGCCAGTAGTCGTCCCGGGACCTCAATTGGGGAGCTGTTTTTT.

The chain has TRBV27 and TRBJ1-4, with D possibly matching TRBD1 (6 bases). V dropped 4 bases and J dropped 5 bases, with 17 bases sitting between them. The CDR3 has 16 residues. Germline values: CDR1 MNHEY, CDR2 SMNVEV (reference sequence). The CDR3 is CASSSTVGQINEKLFF. The CDR3 region has the DNA TGTGCCAGCAGTTCGACCGTCGGACAGATAAATGAAAAACTGTTTTTT. Filled out from reference TRBV27 and TRBJ1-4, the complete variable domain reads EAQVTQNPRYLITVTGKKLTVTCSQNMNHEYMSWYRQDPGLGLRQIYYSMNVEVTDKGDVPEGYKVSRKEKRNFPLILESPSPNQTSLYFCASSSTVGQINEKLFFGSGTQLSVL.

The chain recombines TRBV7-9 with TRBJ2-1; D gene uncertain. This CDR3 has 14 amino acids. CDR1 is SEHNR and CDR2 is FQNEAQ in the germline V gene (reference sequence). The V and J ends lost 8 bases and 0 bases respectively, with 11 bases between them. The DNA for the CDR3 is TGTGCCAGCGGCCCGGACCACTCCTACAATGAGCAGTTCTTC. Protein sequence: CASGPDHSYNEQFF.

The chain combines TRBV6-5 with TRBJ1-1; TRBD1 is a possible D gene (5 bases). Trimming cost V 7 bases and J 4 bases, with 16 bases left between them. This CDR3 has 14 amino acids. The germline gives CDR1 MNHEY, CDR2 SVGAGI. The CDR3 sequence is CASTPVGGFTEAFF. The CDR3 DNA sequence: TGTGCCAGCACCCCGGTCGGGGGGTTCACTGAAGCTTTCTTT.

The rearrangement uses TRBV10-3 and TRBJ2-7, with 8 bases aligning to TRBD1. CDR3 size: 15 residues. Trimming took 4 bases from V and 3 from J; bases not matched to a gene: 8. The germline V gene has CDR1 ENHRY and CDR2 SYGVKD. The DNA of the CDR3 is TGTGCCATCAGTGGGGAGACTGGACAGGGCTACGAGCAGTACTTC. Amino acid sequence: CAISGETGQGYEQYF.

This rearrangement joins TRBV27 to TRBJ1-5; 7 bases line up with TRBD1. This CDR3 has 15 amino acids. V was pared by 3 bases and J by 7 bases, with 9 bases of the junction left unmatched. CDR1 is MNHEY, CDR2 SMNVEV, per germline (reference sequence). The CDR3, as DNA: TGTGCCAGCAGTTTTTCCGACAGGGTAGGACAGCCCCAGCATTTT. Amino acids: CASSFSDRVGQPQHF.

This chain uses TRBV27 with TRBJ2-3; TRBD2 matches at 11 bases. The CDR3 has 17 residues. V dropped 7 bases and J dropped 4; count of bases not matched to a gene: 13. Germline V gives CDR1 MNHEY, CDR2 SMNVEV (reference sequence). CDR3 sequence reads: CASTVAAGLAAPDTQYF. The DNA of the CDR3 is TGTGCCAGCACTGTGGCGGCGGGACTAGCGGCTCCAGATACGCAGTATTTT.

The chain recombines TRBV27 with TRBJ1-1, with D possibly matching TRBD1 (6 bases). Germline CDR1 is MNHEY and CDR2 is SMNVEV (reference sequence). The length of the CDR3 is 13 residues. V was clipped by 5 bases and J by 7 bases, with 14 bases between them. The CDR3: CASSIKGGYEAFF. The CDR3, as DNA: TGTGCCAGCAGTATTAAGGGGGGATATGAAGCTTTCTTT.

The chain carries TRBV9 and TRBJ2-5; a weak D match, TRBD2 (5 bases). Germline CDR1 SGDLS, CDR2 YYNGEE. V lost 0 bases and J 5 bases, leaving 11 bases between the germline ends. The CDR3 sequence is 14 residues long. In nucleotides, the CDR3 is TGTGCCAGCAGCGTAGACGGGGTTATGGAGACCCAGTACTTC. The encoded protein is CASSVDGVMETQYF.

This clone has just one count. The rearrangement joins TRBV7-8 to TRBJ2-7; TRBD2 aligns across 8 bases. Germline assignment: CDR1 SGHVS and CDR2 FQNEAQ. This CDR3 has 15 amino acids. J was trimmed by 2 bases and V by 1 base; bases with no gene match: 4. CDR3 sequence: CASSLGPSGPYEQYF. The CDR3 coding sequence is TGTGCCAGCAGCTTAGGACCTAGCGGGCCCTACGAGCAGTACTTC.

The chain employs TRBV4-2 and TRBJ2-6, with D unclear. Germline CDR1 is LGHNA and CDR2 is YNFKEQ. The CDR3 contains 18 residues. V was cut by 1 base and J by 2 bases, with 15 bases left in between. The chain's CDR3 is CASSQGVGIRTGANVLTF. The CDR3 DNA reads TGTGCCAGCAGCCAAGGAGTTGGAATCAGGACTGGGGCCAACGTCCTGACTTTC.

The V call is TRBV18, the J call TRBJ2-1, with 9 nucleotides matching TRBD2. With V trimmed by 6 bases and J by 5 bases, 8 bases remained unmatched. The CDR3 extends over 15 amino acids. Germline V CDR1 and CDR2: KGHSH, LQKENI. The CDR3 reads CASSPLASGDNEQFF. The DNA of the CDR3 is TGTGCCAGCTCCCCCCTGGCTAGCGGGGACAATGAGCAGTTCTTC.

The rearrangement links TRBV6-5 to TRBJ1-1, with TRBD1 matching over 8 bases. Per germline, CDR1 MNHEY and CDR2 SVGAGI. The CDR3 covers 14 residues. The trim removed 2 bases at V and 7 bases at J, leaving 6 bases unmatched. CDR3 DNA: TGTGCCAGCAGTTACCTACAGGGGGGTGGTGAAGCTTTCTTT. It encodes CASSYLQGGGEAFF.